One and the same sample provided the 30 T cell receptor beta chains below, sequenced in a study of T cells in Graves' hyperthyroidism and ophthalmopathy. Amplification yielded TCR beta CDR3 regions, with RNA transcripts as the source. With the HTBI primer set, the TCR CDR3 went through a first round of RT-PCR. TCRdb reprocessed the multiplex PCR reads with MiXCR, giving one entry per CDR3 protein. The data contain approximately 420,000 distinct CDR3 sequences, more than 12% of them singletons. The sample consisted of blood. The origin of the receptors is a woman aged 30 to 39 with Graves' hyperthyroidism.

The V and J genes are TRBV19 and TRBJ1-6; D is uncertain. Trimming stripped 5 bases from V and 6 bases from J, with 11 bases between. The germline V gene encodes CDR1 LNHDA and CDR2 SQIVND (reference sequence). This CDR3 is 14 amino acids long. The CDR3 DNA sequence: TGTGCCAGTAGTGTCGGGGTCGGTAATTCACCCCTCCACTTT. Protein sequence: CASSVGVGNSPLHF. Full variable domain (outside the CDR3, taken from reference TRBV19 and TRBJ1-6): DGGITQSPKYLFRKEGQNVTLSCEQNLNHDAMYWYRQDPGQGLRLIYYSQIVNDFQKGDIAEGYSVSREKKESFPLTVTSAQKNPTAFYLCASSVGVGNSPLHFGNGTRLTVT.

This clonotype was picked up many times. The chain recombines TRBV20-1 with TRBJ2-3; no reliable D call. Trimming took 0 bases from V and 0 from J, leaving 13 bases between them. Germline loops: CDR1 DFQATT, CDR2 SNEGSKA (reference sequence). The CDR3 totals 16 residues. CDR3 sequence (DNA): TGCAGTGCTAGAGATCCTTACGGACCTAGCACAGATACGCAGTATTTT. As protein: CSARDPYGPSTDTQYF.

In its sample, this clonotype was seen a few times. A junction end diverges from the germline sequence, so it may reflect a read error. This chain connects TRBV7-2 to TRBJ1-2; unclear D gene. This CDR3 comprises 15 residues. Germline CDR1 is SGHTA and CDR2 is FQGNSA. The CDR3 region is CASSQAEGGSYGYTF. The DNA for the CDR3 is TGCGCCAGCAGCCAAGCGGAGGGAGGGTCCTATGGCTACACCTTC.

This clonotype was detected only a few times. The V and J genes are TRBV20-1 and TRBJ1-1; D is uncertain. Germline values: CDR1 DFQATT, CDR2 SNEGSKA (reference sequence). Trimming shortened V by 3 bases and J by 1 base, and 9 bases separated the two germline ends. The CDR3 runs 13 residues. CDR3 bases: TGCAGTGCTAGCCGTAACGGGAACACTGAAGCTTTCTTT. This sequence encodes CSASRNGNTEAFF.

This clonotype has at least ten counts. This rearrangement joins TRBV28 to TRBJ2-5; D gene unclear. The CDR3 contains 13 residues. The V and J ends lost 5 bases and 3 bases respectively, with 10 bases between them. Germline V gene lookup returns CDR1 MDHEN and CDR2 SYDVKM. In DNA, the CDR3 is TGTGCCAGCAGTCGCGATCCAAAAGAGACCCAGTACTTC. Amino acids: CASSRDPKETQYF.

The chain is built from TRBV18 and TRBJ2-2; D is undetermined. Germline assignment: CDR1 KGHSH and CDR2 LQKENI. V was pared by 4 bases and J by 3 bases, with 6 bases between. The CDR3 consists of 13 residues. CDR3 amino acids: CASSQQYTGELFF. CDR3 sequence (DNA): TGTGCCAGCTCACAACAGTACACCGGGGAGCTGTTTTTT.

A word on this clonotype: Given a much more abundant clone one base away, this may be a read error. The CDR3 reads CASSVPLTGSNTGEPFF. The CDR3 bases are TGTGCCAGCAGTGTCCCACTGACAGGTTCCAACACCGGGGAGCCGTTTTTT. The chain is built from TRBV2 and TRBJ2-2; D might be TRBD1 (6 bases). The germline gives CDR1 SNHLY, CDR2 FYNNEI. CDR3 length: 17 residues. Combining the CDR3 with reference TRBV2 and TRBJ2-2 gives the whole variable domain EPEVTQTPSHQVTQMGQEVILRCVPISNHLYFYWYRQILGQKVEFLVSFYNNEISEKSEIFDDQFSVERPDGSNFTLKIRSTKLEDSAMYFCASSVPLTGSNTGEPFFGEGSRLTVL.

This clonotype has at least ten counts. The chain links TRBV12-3 or TRBV12-4 to TRBJ2-3, with 9 bases identical to TRBD2. The V and J ends lost 0 bases and 3 bases, in that order; junction bases with no gene match: 4. The CDR3 spans 16 residues. The CDR3 nucleotides are TGTGCCAGCAGTTTAGCTTCTAGCGGGAAGACAGATACGCAGTATTTT. Translated, it gives CASSLASSGKTDTQYF.

This clonotype has only a few counts. Because the CDR3's place on the DNA is in doubt, the DNA is left out and the CDR3 is given as listed by TCRdb. The chain couples TRBV7-9 to TRBJ1-1; the DNA was not used to check the table's D call, TRBD1. CDR1 and CDR2 (germline): SEHNR, FQNEAQ (reference sequence). The CDR3 has 15 residues if both end residues are counted. This CDR3 reads CASSLVRARVGEAFF.

In this sample, this clonotype turned up many times. This chain uses TRBV7-2 with TRBJ2-1; D might be TRBD2 (5 bases). CDR1 and CDR2 from the germline V gene are SGHTA and FQGNSA. V lost 5 bases to trimming and J lost 9 bases, with 17 bases between them. The CDR3 is made up of 14 amino acids. The CDR3 spells CASSKGTTRREQFF. The DNA for the CDR3 is TGTGCCAGCAGCAAGGGTACCACTAGACGTGAGCAGTTCTTC. Combining the CDR3 with reference TRBV7-2 and TRBJ2-1 gives the whole variable domain GAGVSQSPSNKVTEKGKDVELRCDPISGHTALYWYRQSLGQGLEFLIYFQGNSAPDKSGLPSDRFSAERTGGSVSTLTIQRTQQEDSAVYLCASSKGTTRREQFFGPGTRLTVL.

Worth noting for this clonotype: One junction end disagrees with the germline gene, perhaps due to a read error. CDR3 region: CASSPYGTTYNEQLF. CDR3 nucleotide sequence: TGCGCCAGCAGCCCATACGGGACTACCTACAATGAGCAGCTCTTC. The chain carries TRBV5-1 and TRBJ2-1; 7 nucleotides agree with TRBD2. This CDR3 region has 15 residues. CDR1 SGHRS and CDR2 YFSETQ come from the germline V gene.

The chain has TRBV20-1 and TRBJ1-4; D remains ambiguous. Germline assignment: CDR1 DFQATT and CDR2 SNEGSKA (reference sequence). This CDR3 has 13 residues. Trimming left V 3 bases short and J 7 bases short, with 12 bases between. The CDR3 region has the DNA TGCAGTGCTAGGGAAGGGATTGGTGAAAAACTGTTTTTT. Translated, it gives CSAREGIGEKLFF.

This clonotype was seen ten or more times. The chain couples TRBV2 to TRBJ2-3; 12 nucleotides match TRBD1. Germline CDR1 SNHLY, CDR2 FYNNEI. This CDR3 is 19 amino acids long. V trimming: 4 bases; J trimming: 4 bases; junction bases outside the gene matches: 15. In DNA, the CDR3 is TGTGCCAGCAGTGCTCATCTCCGGGACAGGGGGCGCTCCGCAGATACGCAGTATTTT. Protein: CASSAHLRDRGRSADTQYF.

This clonotype was observed many times. V usage is TRBV6-2 or TRBV6-3 and J usage is TRBJ2-2; 10 nucleotides align to TRBD1. The length of the CDR3 is 15 residues. Trimming took 0 bases from V and 9 from J; bases not matched to a gene: 4. Germline CDR1 MNHEY, CDR2 SVGEGT. The CDR3 here is CASSYSGTGVRELFF. Written as DNA, the CDR3 is TGTGCCAGCAGTTACTCTGGGACAGGGGTCCGGGAGCTGTTTTTT.

This clonotype was detected a few times. V and J are TRBV30 and TRBJ2-5; tentatively, D is TRBD2 (5 bases). Germline V gene lookup returns CDR1 GTSNPN and CDR2 SVGIG (reference sequence). This CDR3 spans 11 amino acids. With 4 bases removed from V and 4 bases from J, the gap between germline ends came to 7 bases. The CDR3 bases are TGTGCCTGGATGAGGGCAGAGACCCAGTACTTC. It encodes CAWMRAETQYF.

This clonotype was found a few times. The rearrangement joins TRBV18 to TRBJ2-7; 7 positions match TRBD1. After removal of 6 bases from V and 6 bases from J, the junction contained 11 bases not matched to a gene. The germline gives CDR1 KGHSH, CDR2 LQKENI. CDR3 length: 14 residues. The CDR3 loop is CASSKGTVTLEQYF. DNA of the CDR3: TGTGCCAGCTCCAAAGGGACAGTGACTCTCGAGCAGTACTTC.

This clonotype was found many times. The chain is built from TRBV24-1 and TRBJ2-1; TRBD2 matches 7 bases. Trimming removed 6 bases from V and 5 bases from J; junction bases left unmatched: 9. The CDR3 contains 15 residues. Per germline, CDR1 KGHDR and CDR2 SFDVKD. The CDR3 is CATSKAGALHNEQFF. The CDR3 DNA reads TGTGCCACCAGTAAGGCGGGAGCGCTTCACAATGAGCAGTTCTTC.

This clonotype was recorded a few times. The rearrangement joins TRBV5-1 to TRBJ2-7; D is perhaps TRBD2 (7 bases). V dropped 0 bases and J dropped 2 bases, with 12 bases sitting between them. The CDR3 extends over 15 amino acids. Germline V CDR1 and CDR2: SGHRS, YFSETQ. The CDR3 region is CASSLGQGTTYEQYF. The CDR3 DNA is TGCGCCAGCAGCTTGGGCCAGGGGACTACCTACGAGCAGTACTTC.

The rearrangement links TRBV7-3 to TRBJ2-3; a weak D match, TRBD1 (6 bases). Germline-derived CDR1 and CDR2 are SGHTA and FQGTGA. V lost 6 bases and J lost 4, with 14 bases in between. This CDR3 region has 14 residues. CDR3 coding DNA: TGTGCCAGCAGTTTTGGACAGAAAGCAGATACGCAGTATTTT. This translates into CASSFGQKADTQYF.

The chain couples TRBV5-1 to TRBJ2-7; TRBD1 agrees at 12 bases. V was clipped by 4 bases and J by 7 bases; unmatched bases: 9. The CDR3 covers 15 residues. Germline V gives CDR1 SGHRS, CDR2 YFSETQ. The DNA of the CDR3 is TGCGCCAGCAGCCCACCGGGACAGGGGGCGAGGGAGCAGTACTTC. This codes for CASSPPGQGAREQYF.

This chain joins TRBV15 and TRBJ2-1; maybe TRBD2 (5 bases). The V end was cut by 0 bases, the J end by 9 bases, with 21 bases between. The CDR3 spans 17 residues. Germline V gene data show CDR1 as LNHNV and CDR2 as YYDKDF (reference sequence). The CDR3 coding sequence is TGTGCCACCAGCAGAGAGGTCCGGGGTATTAACCCCGTTGAGCAGTTCTTC. Encoded protein: CATSREVRGINPVEQFF.

This clonotype was counted ten times or more. V gene TRBV2 combines with J gene TRBJ2-3, with 8 bases fitting TRBD2. The CDR3 has 14 amino acids. V shed 10 bases and J 4 bases; nucleotides not matched to a gene: 10. The germline CDR1 and CDR2 sequences are SNHLY and FYNNEI. CDR3 coding DNA: TGTGCCATCCCCCCAGCGGGAGCGGCAGATACGCAGTATTTT. Amino acid sequence: CAIPPAGAADTQYF.

This clonotype was recorded many times. The V and J genes are TRBV3-1 and TRBJ1-1; maybe TRBD1 (5 bases). Germline CDR1 reads LGHDT; CDR2 reads YNNKEL (reference sequence). V gave up 1 base and J gave up 10 bases, with 13 bases separating them. The CDR3 is 13 residues long. The CDR3 bases are TGTGCCAGCAGCCAAGTGTTCAGGGAGACAGCTTTCTTT. It specifies CASSQVFRETAFF.

The gene calls are TRBV20-1 and TRBJ2-7, with D hard to call. The CDR3 length is 13 residues. The V end lost 3 bases, the J end lost 3 bases, and 12 bases lay between the germline ends. Germline CDR1 is DFQATT and CDR2 is SNEGSKA (reference sequence). The CDR3 nucleotides are TGCAGTGCTAGGTCACCATTGGGCTACGAGCAGTACTTC. This encodes CSARSPLGYEQYF.

This clonotype was observed at least ten times. This chain links TRBV12-3 or TRBV12-4 with TRBJ1-2; D might be TRBD1 (5 bases). CDR3 size: 15 residues. Trimming cost V 10 bases and J 2 bases, with 20 bases left between them. The CDR3 DNA reads TGTGCCACCGAACCCCGGGACCGACGAAACTATGGCTACACCTTC. Protein product: CATEPRDRRNYGYTF.

In this sample, this clonotype turned up a few times. This rearrangement joins TRBV4-1 to TRBJ2-3; 11 bases match TRBD2. The CDR3 length is 18 residues. V was clipped by 4 bases and J by 3 bases; unmatched bases: 12. Per the germline V gene, CDR1 is MGHRA and CDR2 is YSYEKL. The CDR3 region has the DNA TGCGCCAGCAGCCCCGATCCTTGGGCTAGCGGGAGGACAGATACGCAGTATTTT. It codes for CASSPDPWASGRTDTQYF.

CDR3 residues: CSAIRTAAATQYF. The DNA for the CDR3 is TGCAGTGCTATCCGTACAGCAGCAGCGACCCAGTACTTC. J is TRBJ2-5 and V is TRBV20-1; D gene ambiguous. The CDR3 is 13 amino acids. Trimming shortened V by 4 bases and J by 7 bases, and 16 bases separated the two germline ends. CDR1 and CDR2 from the germline V gene are DFQATT and SNEGSKA (reference sequence).

This clonotype was found many times. The J gene is TRBJ2-3, the V gene TRBV28; 14 bases fit TRBD2. The J segment lost 6 bases and the V segment lost 7 bases, leaving 12 bases of the junction unmatched. The CDR3 runs 17 residues. The germline CDR1 and CDR2 sequences are MDHEN and SYDVKM. CDR3 DNA: TGTGCCAGCACCGACTTGGGACTAGCGGGAGAATTGGATACGCAGTATTTT. It translates to CASTDLGLAGELDTQYF.

The table lists this clonotype with many counts. The chain joins TRBV6-1 to TRBJ2-7; the match to TRBD2 covers 13 bases. Germline lookup yields CDR1 MNHNS and CDR2 SASEGT. V lost 6 bases and J lost 2; bases outside the gene matches: 7. This CDR3 comprises 16 residues. The CDR3 sequence: CASRGGLAGKTYEQYF. DNA of the CDR3: TGTGCCAGCAGAGGGGGACTAGCGGGGAAAACCTACGAGCAGTACTTC.

This sequence joins TRBV7-2 and TRBJ1-3; perhaps TRBD1 as D (6 bases). This CDR3 has 13 amino acids. Germline V gives CDR1 SGHTA, CDR2 FQGNSA. V was clipped by 5 bases and J by 10 bases, with 15 bases between them. CDR3 coding DNA: TGTGCCAGCAGCCCTGGACAGCACCGAACCATATATTTT. It encodes CASSPGQHRTIYF.